This T cell receptor beta chain was profiled in a study of cytomegalovirus exposure and HLA in healthy donors. Study results and limitations: The authors enumerated over 150 TCR beta chains as linked to cytomegalovirus. Later analysis showed TCR association rates varying by HLA locus, highest for DRB1 and lowest for HLA-C.

In germline, CDR1 is MGHRA, CDR2 YSYEKL. J was trimmed by 4 bases and V by 3 bases; bases with no gene match: 9. CDR3 length: 15 residues. This PCR relied on a set of 60 Vbeta primers and 13 Jbeta primers. Sequencing was performed with immunoSEQ multiplex PCR; in TCRdb, only in-frame clones are kept and a portion is missing. The profile shows under 200,000 clones, roughly four fifths of them singletons. About this clone itself: Its antigen remains unidentified.

Sample: PBMCs. This TCR was recovered from a man in his forties or fifties in good health and CMV-seronegative. This chain uses TRBV4-1 with TRBJ2-7; TRBD2 matches 7 bases. The CDR3: CASSHTSGAQYEQYF. CDR3 nucleotides: TGCGCCAGCAGCCATACCAGCGGGGCGCAGTACGAGCAGTACTTC.